These T cell receptor beta chains were read from a single sample in a study of blood T cell repertoires in COVID-19. The table came from immunoSEQ multiplex PCR; TCRdb's copy has only in-frame clones and leaves some out. The profile shows approximately 140,000 clones, just under 85% of them singletons. The sequencing input was peripheral blood. Source of these receptors: a middle-aged woman with active or convalescent COVID-19. The conserved cysteine and the conserved F or W are not part of the CDR3 here.

len	v_gene	j_gene	CDR3aa
13	TRBV6-5	TRBJ1-6	ASSPGGTNNSPLH
15	TRBV4-1	TRBJ2-3	ASSQDWASGGADTQY
12	TRBV27	TRBJ2-7	ASSRLQASYEQY
15	TRBV7-2	TRBJ1-1	ASSSVGTGARTAEAF
12	TRBV6-5	TRBJ1-4	ASSSSGPWEKLF
13	TRBV3-1/TRBV3-2	TRBJ2-1	ASSLPGLAGSRKF
13	TRBV7-9	TRBJ2-1	ASSSTSGRTNEQF
15	TRBV19	TRBJ1-5	ASGLTHGNVGNQPQH
13	TRBV30	TRBJ1-1	AWTTGAAGNTEAF
12	TRBV5-6	TRBJ1-2	ASSLMQGVGGYT
11	TRBV30	TRBJ1-1	AWSGGQNTEAF
14	TRBV3-1/TRBV3-2	TRBJ2-3	ASSRHRSGATDTQY
12	TRBV5-4	TRBJ2-2	ASAPDRVSGELF
11	TRBV5-1	TRBJ2-1	ASSPDRINEQF
15	TRBV6-8	TRBJ2-2	ASSYTPGQGSTGELF
13	TRBV7-9	TRBJ2-3	ASSLPGVSTDTQY
11	TRBV6-5	TRBJ1-5	ASSYGGNQPQH
11	TRBV28	TRBJ1-2	ASRTGTGNGYT
11	TRBV30	TRBJ2-3	AWSVAGVSTQY
11	TRBV6-6	TRBJ1-2	ASSYSGGYGYT
10	TRBV28	TRBJ1-5	ASTGGNQPQH
13	TRBV2	TRBJ2-5	ASQGRGIGQETQY
15	TRBV19	TRBJ1-4	ASSIDPRQSRDEKLF